The clone carrying this TCR beta chain was seen more than once but under ten times. Antigen specificity is unknown. From the 5' RACE reads, TCRdb called clonotypes with MiXCR, one entry per CDR3 protein. The table shows a few hundred thousand distinct CDR3 sequences, with 6.9% occurring only once. This entry is derived from a study of T cells after yellow fever vaccination. Study-level results: After the booster, around 95% of CD4 and 75% to 90% of CD8 primary-response clones were re-detected.

CDR1 and CDR2 from the germline V gene are DFQATT and SNEGSKA (reference sequence). Germline trimming cut 0 bases from V and 1 base from J; bases unmatched to any gene: 5. There are 15 residues in the CDR3. Here the sequenced sample was CD4+ T cells sorted from PBMCs, taken 15 days after the yellow fever booster vaccination. The chain joins TRBV20-1 to TRBJ2-7; 8 positions match TRBD2. This clonotype originated in a man aged 30 to 45 who received the YFV17D yellow fever vaccine. CDR3 sequence (DNA): TGCAGTGCTAGAGATTTATTAGCGGGGTCCTACGAGCAGTACTTC. This codes for CSARDLLAGSYEQYF.